This T cell receptor (beta chain) is drawn from a study of graft-versus-host responses after intestinal transplantation. Repertoires were generated with immunoSEQ multiplex PCR, while TCRdb's copy carries only in-frame clones and drops some. The table includes about 110,000 clones, approximately 92% detected once. This CDR3 region has 16 residues. Trimming cost V 2 bases and J 3 bases; bases outside gene matches: 9. Germline values: CDR1 MNHEY, CDR2 SMNVEV (reference sequence). Comments on this clone: The antigen is unknown.

The input for sequencing was unstimulated CD8+ T cells sorted from spleen or lymph node cells, taken before intestinal transplant. This clonotype originated in a human donor who received an intestinal transplant. The chain combines TRBV27 with TRBJ1-1; 7 bases map to TRBD1. The CDR3 protein is CASSLLTGDRHTEAFF. In DNA form, the CDR3 reads TGTGCCAGCAGTTTACTCACAGGGGACCGTCACACTGAAGCTTTCTTT.